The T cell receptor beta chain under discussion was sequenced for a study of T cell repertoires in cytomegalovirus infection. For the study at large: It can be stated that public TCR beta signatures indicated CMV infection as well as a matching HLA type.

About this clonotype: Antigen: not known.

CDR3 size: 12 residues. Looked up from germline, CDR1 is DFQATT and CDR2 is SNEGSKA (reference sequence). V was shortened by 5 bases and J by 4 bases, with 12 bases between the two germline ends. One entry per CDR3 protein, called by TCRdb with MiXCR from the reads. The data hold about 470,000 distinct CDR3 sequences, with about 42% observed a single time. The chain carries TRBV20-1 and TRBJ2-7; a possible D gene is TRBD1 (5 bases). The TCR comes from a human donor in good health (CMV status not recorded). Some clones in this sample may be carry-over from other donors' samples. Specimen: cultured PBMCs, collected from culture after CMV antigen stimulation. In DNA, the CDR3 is TGCAGTGCTCTTACCCAGGGTTACGAGCAGTACTTC. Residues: CSALTQGYEQYF.